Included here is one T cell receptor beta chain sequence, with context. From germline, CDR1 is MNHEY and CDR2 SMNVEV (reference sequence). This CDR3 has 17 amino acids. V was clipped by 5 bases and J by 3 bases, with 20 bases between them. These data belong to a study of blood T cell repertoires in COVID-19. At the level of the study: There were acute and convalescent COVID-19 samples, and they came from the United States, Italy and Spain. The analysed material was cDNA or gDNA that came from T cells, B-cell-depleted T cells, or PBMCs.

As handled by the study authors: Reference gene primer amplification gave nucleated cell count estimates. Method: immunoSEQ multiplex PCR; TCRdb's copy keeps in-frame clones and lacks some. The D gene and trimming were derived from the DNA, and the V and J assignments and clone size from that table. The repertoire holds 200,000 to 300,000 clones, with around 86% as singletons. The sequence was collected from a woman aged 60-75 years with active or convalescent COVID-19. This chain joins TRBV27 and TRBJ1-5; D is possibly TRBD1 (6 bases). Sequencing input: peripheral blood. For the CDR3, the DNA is TGTGCCAGCAGTGGGGTGGGGACAAAAGGGAACAATCAGCCCCAGCATTTT. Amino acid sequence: CASSGVGTKGNNQPQHF.